This note documents a single T cell receptor beta chain sequence. The antigen is unknown. Method: immunoSEQ multiplex PCR; TCRdb's copy keeps in-frame clones and lacks some. This table has about 2,300 clones, roughly 80% appearing once. The data are from a study of immune cell composition in non-small cell lung cancer. Study summary: Lung adenocarcinoma or squamous carcinoma made up most tumours.

Study-wide points: Squamous carcinomas (roughly 80%) more often had tumour-associated clones >0.5% than adenocarcinomas (roughly 35%). Overall clonality, unlike maximal tumour-associated clone frequency, did not predict TIL reactivity.

The receptor was derived from a human donor with non-small cell lung cancer. The sequenced sample consisted of lung tumor tissue.

The DNA for the CDR3 is TGTGCCAGCAGTCATGGACAGGGTTTTGGCTACACCTTC. Translating gives CASSHGQGFGYTF. The chain employs TRBV27 and TRBJ1-2; 8 nucleotides agree with TRBD1. The junction had 6 bases not matched to a gene; V was cut back by 5 bases and J by 7 bases. CDR1 and CDR2 (germline): MNHEY, SMNVEV (reference sequence). This CDR3 region has 13 residues.